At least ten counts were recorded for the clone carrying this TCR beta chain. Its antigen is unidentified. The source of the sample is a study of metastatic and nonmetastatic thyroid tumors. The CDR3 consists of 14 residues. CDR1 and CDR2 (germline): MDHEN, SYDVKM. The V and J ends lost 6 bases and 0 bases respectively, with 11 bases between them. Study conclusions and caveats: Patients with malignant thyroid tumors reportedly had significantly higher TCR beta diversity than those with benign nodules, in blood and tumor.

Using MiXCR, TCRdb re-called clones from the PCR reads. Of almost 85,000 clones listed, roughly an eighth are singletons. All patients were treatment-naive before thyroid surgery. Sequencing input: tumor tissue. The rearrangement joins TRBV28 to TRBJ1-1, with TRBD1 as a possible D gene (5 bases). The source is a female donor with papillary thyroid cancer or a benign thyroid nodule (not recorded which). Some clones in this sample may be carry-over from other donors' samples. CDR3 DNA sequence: TGTGCCAGCAGCCCAGGGTTTCTGAACACTGAAGCTTTCTTT. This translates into CASSPGFLNTEAFF.